This T cell receptor beta chain was obtained from a study of T cell changes during pregnancy in multiple sclerosis. Data came from immunoSEQ multiplex PCR; TCRdb stores just in-frame clones and leaves some out. Among fewer than 85,000 clones, 80% to 95% were seen once, and the ten largest hold roughly 2.8%. CDR1 SGHRS and CDR2 YFSETQ come from the germline V gene. Trimming cost V 4 bases and J 0 bases, with 11 bases left between them. The CDR3 length is 15 residues. In this sample, this clone turned up once. This clonotype originated in a female donor in good health, enrolled as a control in a pregnancy study. The sample was peripheral blood, taken in the third trimester of pregnancy. The V and J genes are TRBV5-1 and TRBJ2-1; D not resolved. The CDR3 reads CASSINPSSYNEQFF. CDR3 in DNA: TGCGCCAGCAGCATCAATCCCAGCTCCTACAATGAGCAGTTCTTC.